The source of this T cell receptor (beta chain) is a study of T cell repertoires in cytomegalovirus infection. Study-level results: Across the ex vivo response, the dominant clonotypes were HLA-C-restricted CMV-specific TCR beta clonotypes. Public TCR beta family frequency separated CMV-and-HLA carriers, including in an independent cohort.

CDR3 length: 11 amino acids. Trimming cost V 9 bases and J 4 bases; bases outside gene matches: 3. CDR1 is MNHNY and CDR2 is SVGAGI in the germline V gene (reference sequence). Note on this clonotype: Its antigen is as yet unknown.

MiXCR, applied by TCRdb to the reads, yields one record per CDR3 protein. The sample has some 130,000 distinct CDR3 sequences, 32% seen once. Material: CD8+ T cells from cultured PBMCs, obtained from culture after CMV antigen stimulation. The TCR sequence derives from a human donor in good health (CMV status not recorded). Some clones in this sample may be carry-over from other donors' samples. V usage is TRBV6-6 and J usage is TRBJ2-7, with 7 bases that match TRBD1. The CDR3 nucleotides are TGTGCCAGTGGACAGGCGTACGAGCAGTACTTC. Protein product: CASGQAYEQYF.